One and the same sample provided the 5 T cell receptor beta chains below, sequenced in a study of T-cell reconstitution after alpha-beta-depleted transplantation in children. It was with unique molecular identifiers that the TCRbeta library was prepared. TCRdb called the PCR reads again in MiXCR, with one record for every CDR3 protein. The table lists around 250,000 distinct CDR3 sequences, roughly 24% of them singletons. The sequencing used PBMCs, collected before TCRalphabeta/CD19-depleted stem cell transplant. The receptors originated from a girl aged 2 to 10 with Fanconi anemia, due to receive a stem cell transplant.

This clonotype was seen only a few times. The chain uses TRBV2 and TRBJ2-5; D not certain. Germline CDR1 and CDR2: SNHLY and FYNNEI. This CDR3 contains 12 residues. The V end lost 4 bases, the J end lost 1 base, and 4 bases lay between the germline ends. CDR3 loop: CASSAAQETQYF. The DNA of the CDR3 is TGTGCCAGCAGTGCGGCCCAAGAGACCCAGTACTTC.

The chain joins TRBV7-9 to TRBJ2-1; no reliable D call. This CDR3 region has 12 residues. Per the germline V gene, CDR1 is SEHNR and CDR2 is FQNEAQ (reference sequence). Trimming stripped 2 bases from V and 8 bases from J, with 7 bases between. As DNA, the CDR3 is TGTGCCAGCAGCTTATCGACTTATGAGCAGTTCTTC. Its protein is CASSLSTYEQFF.

This clonotype was observed at least ten times. V and J are TRBV6-5 and TRBJ2-1; TRBD2 agrees at 9 bases. The trim removed 6 bases at V and 3 bases at J, leaving 6 bases unmatched. CDR3 size: 15 residues. The germline gives CDR1 MNHEY, CDR2 SVGAGI. CDR3 in amino acids: CASSPRAGGYNEQFF. CDR3 nucleotide sequence: TGTGCCAGCAGCCCCAGAGCGGGGGGCTACAATGAGCAGTTCTTC.

V and J are TRBV6-5 and TRBJ2-1; D is perhaps TRBD2 (6 bases). The CDR3 extends over 14 amino acids. Germline CDR1 is MNHEY and CDR2 is SVGAGI. V was cut by 4 bases and J by 3 bases, with 10 bases left in between. The CDR3, as DNA: TGTGCCAGCAGTTTGCGCGGGATCTACAATGAGCAGTTCTTC. As protein: CASSLRGIYNEQFF.

This clonotype was seen ten or more times. The chain combines TRBV29-1 with TRBJ2-5; 9 bases line up with TRBD2. This CDR3 has 15 amino acids. Germline V lookup: CDR1 SQVTM, CDR2 ANQGSEA. J was trimmed by 5 bases and V by 1 base; bases with no gene match: 8. DNA for the CDR3: TGCAGCGTTGAAGGTCCAAGCGGGGGGTTCGAGACCCAGTACTTC. This gives the protein CSVEGPSGGFETQYF. Using reference TRBV29-1 and TRBJ2-5 for the parts outside the CDR3, the full variable domain is SAVISQKPSRDICQRGTSLTIQCQVDSQVTMMFWYRQQPGQSLTLIATANQGSEATYESGFVIDKFPISRPNLTFSTLTVSNMSPEDSSIYLCSVEGPSGGFETQYFGPGTRLLVL.